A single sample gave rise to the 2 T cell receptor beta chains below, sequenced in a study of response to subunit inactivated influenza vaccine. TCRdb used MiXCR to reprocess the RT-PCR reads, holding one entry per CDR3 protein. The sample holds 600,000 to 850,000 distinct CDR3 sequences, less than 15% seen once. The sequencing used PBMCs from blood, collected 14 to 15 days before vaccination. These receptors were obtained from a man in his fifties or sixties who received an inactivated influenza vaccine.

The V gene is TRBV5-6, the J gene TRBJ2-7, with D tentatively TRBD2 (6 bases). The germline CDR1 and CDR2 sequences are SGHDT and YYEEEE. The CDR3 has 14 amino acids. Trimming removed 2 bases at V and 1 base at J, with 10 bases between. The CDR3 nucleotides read TGTGCCAGCAGCTTATTCGGGGGTTCCTACGAGCAGTACTTC. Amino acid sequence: CASSLFGGSYEQYF. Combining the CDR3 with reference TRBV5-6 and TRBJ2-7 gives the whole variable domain DAGVTQSPTHLIKTRGQQVTLRCSPKSGHDTVSWYQQALGQGPQFIFQYYEEEERQRGNFPDRFSGHQFPNYSSELNVNALLLGDSALYLCASSLFGGSYEQYFGPGTRLTVT.

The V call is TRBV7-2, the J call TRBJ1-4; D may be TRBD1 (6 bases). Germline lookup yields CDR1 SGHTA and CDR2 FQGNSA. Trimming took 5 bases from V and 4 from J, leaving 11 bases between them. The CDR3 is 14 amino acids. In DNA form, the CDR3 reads TGTGCCAGCAGCGGTGCAGGGGTTAATGAAAAACTGTTTTTT. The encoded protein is CASSGAGVNEKLFF.